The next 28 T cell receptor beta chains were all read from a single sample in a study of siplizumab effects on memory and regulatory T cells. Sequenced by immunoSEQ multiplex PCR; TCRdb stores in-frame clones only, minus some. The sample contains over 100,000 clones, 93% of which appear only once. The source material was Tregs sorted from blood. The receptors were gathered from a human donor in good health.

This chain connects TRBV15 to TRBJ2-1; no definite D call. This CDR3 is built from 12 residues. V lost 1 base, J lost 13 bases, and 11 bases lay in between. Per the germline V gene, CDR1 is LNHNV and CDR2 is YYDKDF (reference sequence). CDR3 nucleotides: TGTGCCACCAGCAGAGTCTTCGGTGGTCAGTTCTTC. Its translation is CATSRVFGGQFF.

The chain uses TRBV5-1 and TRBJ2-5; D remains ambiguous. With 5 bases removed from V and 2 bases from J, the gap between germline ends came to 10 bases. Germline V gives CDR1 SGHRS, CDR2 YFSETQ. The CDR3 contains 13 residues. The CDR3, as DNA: TGCGCCAGCAGGGGTCCCGTGCAAGAGACCCAGTACTTC. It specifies CASRGPVQETQYF.

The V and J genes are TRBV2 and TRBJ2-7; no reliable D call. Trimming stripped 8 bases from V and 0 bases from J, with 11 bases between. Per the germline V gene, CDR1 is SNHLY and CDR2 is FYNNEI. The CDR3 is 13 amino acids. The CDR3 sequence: CASESPSSYEQYF. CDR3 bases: TGTGCCAGCGAGAGTCCTAGCTCCTACGAGCAGTACTTC.

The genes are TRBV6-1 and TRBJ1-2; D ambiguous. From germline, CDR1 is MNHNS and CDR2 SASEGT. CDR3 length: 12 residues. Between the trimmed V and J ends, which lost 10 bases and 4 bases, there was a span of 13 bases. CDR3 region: CAIPSNLYGYTF. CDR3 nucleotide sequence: TGTGCCATCCCAAGTAACCTCTATGGCTACACCTTC.

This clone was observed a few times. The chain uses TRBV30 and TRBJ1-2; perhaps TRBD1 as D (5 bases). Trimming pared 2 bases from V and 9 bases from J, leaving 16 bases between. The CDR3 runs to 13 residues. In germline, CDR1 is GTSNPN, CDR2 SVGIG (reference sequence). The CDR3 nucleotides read TGTGCCTGGAGTATTAGGGGCCTCGGGAGCTACACCTTC. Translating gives CAWSIRGLGSYTF.

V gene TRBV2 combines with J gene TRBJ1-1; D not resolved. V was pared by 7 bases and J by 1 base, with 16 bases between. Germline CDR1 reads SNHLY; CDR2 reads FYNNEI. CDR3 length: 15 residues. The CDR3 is CASNRALAANTEAFF. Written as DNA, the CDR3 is TGTGCCAGCAACAGAGCGCTGGCAGCGAACACTGAAGCTTTCTTT.

For the CDR3, the DNA is TGTGCCAGCAGTGAAGCCTTTTTTAGCTCCTATAATTCACCCCTCCACTTT. Amino acids: CASSEAFFSSYNSPLHF. V gene TRBV6-1 combines with J gene TRBJ1-6, with D hard to call. Germline CDR1 and CDR2: MNHNS and SASEGT. V lost 0 bases, J lost 0 bases, and 9 bases lay in between. This CDR3 has 17 amino acids.

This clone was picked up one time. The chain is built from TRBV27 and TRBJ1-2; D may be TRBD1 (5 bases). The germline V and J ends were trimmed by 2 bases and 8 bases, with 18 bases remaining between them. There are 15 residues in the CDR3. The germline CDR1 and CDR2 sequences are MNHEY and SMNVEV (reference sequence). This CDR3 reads CASSLTGWGPRGYTF. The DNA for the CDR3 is TGTGCCAGCAGTTTAACGGGGTGGGGCCCGAGAGGCTACACCTTC.

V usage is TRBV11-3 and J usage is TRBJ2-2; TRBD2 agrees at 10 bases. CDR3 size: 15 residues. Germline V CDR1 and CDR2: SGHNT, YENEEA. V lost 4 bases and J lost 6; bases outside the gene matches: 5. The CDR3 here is CASSSAGGQAGELFF. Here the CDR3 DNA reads TGTGCCAGCAGCTCAGCGGGGGGGCAGGCCGGGGAGCTGTTTTTT.

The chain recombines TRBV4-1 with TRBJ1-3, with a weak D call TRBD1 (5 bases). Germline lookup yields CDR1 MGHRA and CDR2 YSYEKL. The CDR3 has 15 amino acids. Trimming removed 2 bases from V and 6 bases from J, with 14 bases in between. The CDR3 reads CASSQTPGTQNTIYF. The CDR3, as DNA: TGCGCCAGCAGCCAAACCCCAGGGACCCAAAACACCATATATTTT.

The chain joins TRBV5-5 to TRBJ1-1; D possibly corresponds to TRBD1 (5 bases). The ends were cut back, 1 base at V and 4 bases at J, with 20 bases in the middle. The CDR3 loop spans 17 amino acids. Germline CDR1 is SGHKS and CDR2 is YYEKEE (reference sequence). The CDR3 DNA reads TGTGCCAGCAGCTTGATTGGATTGGTAGAAAGGGGCACTGAAGCTTTCTTT. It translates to CASSLIGLVERGTEAFF.

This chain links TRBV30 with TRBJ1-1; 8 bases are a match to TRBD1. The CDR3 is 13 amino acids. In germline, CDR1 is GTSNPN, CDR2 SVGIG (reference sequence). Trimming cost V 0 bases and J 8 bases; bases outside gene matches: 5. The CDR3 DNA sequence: TGTGCCTGGAGTGTAGGACAGGGTTTGGAAGCTTTCTTT. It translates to CAWSVGQGLEAFF.

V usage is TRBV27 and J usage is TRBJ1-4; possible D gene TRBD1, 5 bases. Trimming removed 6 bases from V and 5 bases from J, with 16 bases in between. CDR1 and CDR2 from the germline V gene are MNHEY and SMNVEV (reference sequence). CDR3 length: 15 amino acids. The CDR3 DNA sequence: TGTGCCAGCAGGCGTACGGGGGTATTGAATGAAAAACTGTTTTTT. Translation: CASRRTGVLNEKLFF.

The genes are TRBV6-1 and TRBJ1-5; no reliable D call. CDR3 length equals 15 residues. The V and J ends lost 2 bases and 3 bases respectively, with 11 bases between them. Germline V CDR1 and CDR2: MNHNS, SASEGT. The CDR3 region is CASSEFAADNQPQHF. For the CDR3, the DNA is TGTGCCAGCAGTGAATTTGCGGCAGACAATCAGCCCCAGCATTTT.

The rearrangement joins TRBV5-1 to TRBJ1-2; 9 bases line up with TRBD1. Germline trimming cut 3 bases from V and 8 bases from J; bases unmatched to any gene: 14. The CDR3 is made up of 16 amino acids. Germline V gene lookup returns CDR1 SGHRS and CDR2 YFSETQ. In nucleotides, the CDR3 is TGCGCCAGCAGCTCCACCTGGACAGGGGCGATGAGCGGCTACACCTTC. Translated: CASSSTWTGAMSGYTF.

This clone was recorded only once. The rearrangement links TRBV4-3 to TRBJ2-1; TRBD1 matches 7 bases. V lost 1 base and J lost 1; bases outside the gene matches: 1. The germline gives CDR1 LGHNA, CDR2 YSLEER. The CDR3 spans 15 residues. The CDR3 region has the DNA TGCGCCAGCAGCCAAGGACAGGGATCCTACAATGAGCAGTTCTTC. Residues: CASSQGQGSYNEQFF.

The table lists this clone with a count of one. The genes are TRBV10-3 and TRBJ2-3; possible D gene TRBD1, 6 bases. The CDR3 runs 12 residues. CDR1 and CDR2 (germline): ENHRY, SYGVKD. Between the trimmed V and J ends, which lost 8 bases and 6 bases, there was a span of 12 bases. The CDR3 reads CAIGIGGDTQYF. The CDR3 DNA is TGTGCCATCGGCATAGGGGGTGATACGCAGTATTTT.

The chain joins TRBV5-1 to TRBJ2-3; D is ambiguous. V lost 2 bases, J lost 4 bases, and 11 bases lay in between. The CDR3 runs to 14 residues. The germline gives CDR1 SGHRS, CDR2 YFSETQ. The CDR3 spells CASSFFRFSDTQYF. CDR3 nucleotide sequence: TGCGCCAGCAGCTTTTTTCGGTTTTCAGATACGCAGTATTTT. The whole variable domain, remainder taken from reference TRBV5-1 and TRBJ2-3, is KAGVTQTPRYLIKTRGQQVTLSCSPISGHRSVSWYQQTPGQGLQFLFEYFSETQRNKGNFPGRFSGRQFSNSRSEMNVSTLELGDSALYLCASSFFRFSDTQYFGPGTRLTVL.

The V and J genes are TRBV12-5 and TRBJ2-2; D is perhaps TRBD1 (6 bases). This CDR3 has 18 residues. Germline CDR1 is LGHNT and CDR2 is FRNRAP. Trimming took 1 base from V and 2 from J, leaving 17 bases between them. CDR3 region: CASGLDPTGTFNTGELFF. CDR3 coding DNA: TGTGCTAGTGGTTTGGACCCCACCGGGACATTTAACACCGGGGAGCTGTTTTTT.

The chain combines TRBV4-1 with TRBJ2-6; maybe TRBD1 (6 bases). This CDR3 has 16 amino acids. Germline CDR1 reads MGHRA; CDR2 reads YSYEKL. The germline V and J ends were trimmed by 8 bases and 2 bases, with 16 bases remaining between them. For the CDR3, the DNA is TGCGCCAGCGGGAGAGAACAGGGCGCTGGGGCCAACGTCCTGACTTTC. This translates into CASGREQGAGANVLTF.

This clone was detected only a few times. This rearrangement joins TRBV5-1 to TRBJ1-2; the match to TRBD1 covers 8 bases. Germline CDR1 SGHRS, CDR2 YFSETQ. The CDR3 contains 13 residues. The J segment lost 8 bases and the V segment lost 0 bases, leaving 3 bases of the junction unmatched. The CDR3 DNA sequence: TGCGCCAGCAGCTTGGGACAGGGGATCGGCTACACCTTC. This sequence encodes CASSLGQGIGYTF.

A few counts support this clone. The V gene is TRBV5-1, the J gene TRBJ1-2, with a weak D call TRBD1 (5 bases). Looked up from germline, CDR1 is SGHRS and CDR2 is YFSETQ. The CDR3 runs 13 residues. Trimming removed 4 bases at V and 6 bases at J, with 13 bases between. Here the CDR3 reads CASSPGGTHGYTF. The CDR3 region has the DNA TGCGCCAGCAGCCCCGGTGGGACTCATGGCTACACCTTC.

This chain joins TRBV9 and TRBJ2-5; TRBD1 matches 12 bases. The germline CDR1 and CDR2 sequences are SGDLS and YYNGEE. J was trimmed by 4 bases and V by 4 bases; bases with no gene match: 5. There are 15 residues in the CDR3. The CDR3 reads CASSPRDRGPETQYF. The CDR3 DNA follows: TGTGCCAGCAGCCCAAGGGACAGGGGGCCAGAGACCCAGTACTTC.

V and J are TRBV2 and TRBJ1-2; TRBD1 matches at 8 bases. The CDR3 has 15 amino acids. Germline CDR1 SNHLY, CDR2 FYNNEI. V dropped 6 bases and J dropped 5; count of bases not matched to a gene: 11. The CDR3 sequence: CASSSTRTGGYGYTF. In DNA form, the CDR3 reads TGTGCCAGCAGCAGTACGAGAACAGGGGGGTATGGCTACACCTTC. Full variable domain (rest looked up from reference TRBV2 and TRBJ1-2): EPEVTQTPSHQVTQMGQEVILRCVPISNHLYFYWYRQILGQKVEFLVSFYNNEISEKSEIFDDQFSVERPDGSNFTLKIRSTKLEDSAMYFCASSSTRTGGYGYTFGSGTRLTVV.

The CDR3 region is CASGWSGDTDTQYF. The CDR3 bases are TGTGCTAGTGGTTGGTCGGGGGACACAGATACGCAGTATTTT. The rearrangement links TRBV12-5 to TRBJ2-3; possible D gene TRBD2, 6 bases. Trimming cost V 4 bases and J 2 bases, with 10 bases left between them. CDR1 is LGHNT, CDR2 FRNRAP, per germline. The CDR3 covers 14 residues.

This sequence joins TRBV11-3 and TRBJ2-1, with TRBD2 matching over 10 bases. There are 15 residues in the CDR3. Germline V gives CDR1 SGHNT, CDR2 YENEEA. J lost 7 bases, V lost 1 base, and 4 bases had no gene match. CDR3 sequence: CASSLVLAGDNEQFF. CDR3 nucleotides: TGTGCCAGCAGCTTAGTGCTAGCGGGAGATAATGAGCAGTTCTTC.

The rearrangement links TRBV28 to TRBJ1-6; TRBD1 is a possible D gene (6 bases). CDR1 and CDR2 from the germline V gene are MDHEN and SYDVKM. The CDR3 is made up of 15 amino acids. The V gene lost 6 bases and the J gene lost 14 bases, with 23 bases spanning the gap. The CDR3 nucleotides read TGTGCCAGCAGCCAACGTCCCGGGACAAGTTCGTCCCTCCACTTT. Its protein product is CASSQRPGTSSSLHF.

The CDR3: CASSRTDFNYGYTF. CDR3 bases: TGTGCCAGCTCACGGACGGATTTTAACTATGGCTACACCTTC. This chain joins TRBV18 and TRBJ1-2; no definite D call. CDR3 length equals 14 residues. V was trimmed by 4 bases and J by 1 base, leaving 10 bases between them. Per germline, CDR1 KGHSH and CDR2 LQKENI.